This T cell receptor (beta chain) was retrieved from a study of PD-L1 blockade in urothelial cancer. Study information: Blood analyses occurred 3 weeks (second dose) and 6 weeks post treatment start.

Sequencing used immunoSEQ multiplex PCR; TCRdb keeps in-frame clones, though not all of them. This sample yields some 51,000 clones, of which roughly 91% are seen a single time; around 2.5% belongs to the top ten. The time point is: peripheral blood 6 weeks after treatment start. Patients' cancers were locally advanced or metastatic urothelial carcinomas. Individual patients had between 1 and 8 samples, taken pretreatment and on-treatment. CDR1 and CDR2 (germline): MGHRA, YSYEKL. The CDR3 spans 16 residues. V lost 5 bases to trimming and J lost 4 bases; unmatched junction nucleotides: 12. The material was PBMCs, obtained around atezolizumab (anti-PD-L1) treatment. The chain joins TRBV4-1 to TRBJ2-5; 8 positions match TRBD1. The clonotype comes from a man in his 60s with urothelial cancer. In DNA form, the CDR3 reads TGCGCCAGCAGCGTACGATACCAGGGGGCTGGAGAGACCCAGTACTTC. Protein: CASSVRYQGAGETQYF.